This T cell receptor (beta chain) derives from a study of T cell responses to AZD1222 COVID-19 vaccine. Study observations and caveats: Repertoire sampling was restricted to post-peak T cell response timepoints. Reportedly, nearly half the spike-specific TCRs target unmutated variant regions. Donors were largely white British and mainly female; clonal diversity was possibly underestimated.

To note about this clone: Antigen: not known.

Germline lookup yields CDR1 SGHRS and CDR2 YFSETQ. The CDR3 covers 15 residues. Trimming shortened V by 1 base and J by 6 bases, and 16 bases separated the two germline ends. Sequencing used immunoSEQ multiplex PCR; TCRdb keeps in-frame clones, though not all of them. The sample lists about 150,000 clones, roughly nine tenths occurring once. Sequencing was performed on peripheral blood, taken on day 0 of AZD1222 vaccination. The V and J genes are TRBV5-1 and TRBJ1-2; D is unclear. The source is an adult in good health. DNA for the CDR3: TGCGCCAGCAGCTTGAGTAGCAGACGGCTGAATGGCTACACCTTC. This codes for CASSLSSRRLNGYTF.